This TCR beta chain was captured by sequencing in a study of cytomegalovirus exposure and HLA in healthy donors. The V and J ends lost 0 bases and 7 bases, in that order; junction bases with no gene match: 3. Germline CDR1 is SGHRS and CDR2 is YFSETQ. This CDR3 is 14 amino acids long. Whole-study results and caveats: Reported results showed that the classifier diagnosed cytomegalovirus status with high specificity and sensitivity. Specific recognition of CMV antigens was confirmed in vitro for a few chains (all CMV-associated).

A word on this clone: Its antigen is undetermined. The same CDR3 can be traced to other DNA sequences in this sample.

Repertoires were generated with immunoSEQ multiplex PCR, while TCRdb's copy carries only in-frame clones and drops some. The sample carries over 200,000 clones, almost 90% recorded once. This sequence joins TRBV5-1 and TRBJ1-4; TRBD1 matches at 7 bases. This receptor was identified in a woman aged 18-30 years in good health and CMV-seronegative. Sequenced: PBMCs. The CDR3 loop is CASSLGQGGEKLFF. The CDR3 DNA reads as TGCGCCAGCAGCTTGGGACAGGGTGGTGAAAAACTGTTTTTT.